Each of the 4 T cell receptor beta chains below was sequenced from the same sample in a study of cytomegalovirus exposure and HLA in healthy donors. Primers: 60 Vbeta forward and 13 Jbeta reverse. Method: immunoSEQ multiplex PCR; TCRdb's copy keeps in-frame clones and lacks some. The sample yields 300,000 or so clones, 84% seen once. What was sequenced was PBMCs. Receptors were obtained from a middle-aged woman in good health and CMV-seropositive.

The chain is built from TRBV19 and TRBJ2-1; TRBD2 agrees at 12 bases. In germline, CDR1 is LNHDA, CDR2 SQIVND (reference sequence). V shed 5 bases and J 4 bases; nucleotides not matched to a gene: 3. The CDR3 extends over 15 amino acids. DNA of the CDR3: TGTGCCAGTAGTTCCGGGACTAGCGGGTACAATGAGCAGTTCTTC. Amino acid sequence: CASSSGTSGYNEQFF.

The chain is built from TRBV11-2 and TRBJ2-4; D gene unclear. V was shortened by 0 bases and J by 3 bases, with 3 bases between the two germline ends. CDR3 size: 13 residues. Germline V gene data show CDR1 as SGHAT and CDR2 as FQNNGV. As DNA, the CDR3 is TGTGCCAGCAGCTTAGATCGCAAAAACATTCAGTACTTC. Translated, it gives CASSLDRKNIQYF.

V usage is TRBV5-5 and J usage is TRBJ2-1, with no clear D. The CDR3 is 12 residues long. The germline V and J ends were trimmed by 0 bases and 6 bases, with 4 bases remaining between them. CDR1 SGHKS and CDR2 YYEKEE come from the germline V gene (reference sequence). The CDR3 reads CASSLAGNEQFF. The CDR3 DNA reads TGTGCCAGCAGCTTGGCAGGCAATGAGCAGTTCTTC. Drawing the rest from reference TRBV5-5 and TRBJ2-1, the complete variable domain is DAGVTQSPTHLIKTRGQQVTLRCSPISGHKSVSWYQQVLGQGPQFIFQYYEKEERGRGNFPDRFSARQFPNYSSELNVNALLLGDSALYLCASSLAGNEQFFGPGTRLTVL.

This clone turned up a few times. CDR3 nucleotides: TGTGCCAGCAGCCCTACGAACACTGAAGCTTTCTTT. It codes for CASSPTNTEAFF. This chain links TRBV7-2 with TRBJ1-1; no clear D gene. Germline CDR1 SGHTA, CDR2 FQGNSA. V lost 5 bases, J lost 1 base, and 5 bases lay in between. The CDR3 length is 12 residues.